This TCR beta chain was obtained from a study of T cell responses to AZD1222 COVID-19 vaccine. Sequencing was performed with immunoSEQ multiplex PCR; in TCRdb, only in-frame clones are kept and a portion is missing. The repertoire holds under 150,000 clones, with almost 95% as singletons. CDR3 length: 12 amino acids. V lost 6 bases and J 10 bases, leaving 15 bases between the germline ends. The germline gives CDR1 MDHEN, CDR2 SYDVKM. Study results and caveats: Repertoires were obtained only post-peak T cell response. Baseline serology detected seropositivity in only six or seven AZD1222 recipients. As reported, nearly half of all spike-specific TCRs target variant regions that are unmutated.

Doses given second, at about 4 or about 12 weeks, were pooled. Comment on this clone: Its target is not known.

The material sequenced was peripheral blood, taken 28 days after the second AZD1222 dose. The origin of this receptor is an adult who received the AZD1222 COVID-19 vaccine. The V and J genes are TRBV28 and TRBJ1-1, with D possibly being TRBD1 (5 bases). CDR3 nucleotides: TGTGCCAGCAGCCCAAGACAGAGGGTAGCTTTCTTT. Its translation: CASSPRQRVAFF.